This is a list of T cell receptor beta chains from one sample in a study of shared clonotypes between healthy human individuals. Method: immunoSEQ multiplex PCR; TCRdb's copy keeps in-frame clones and lacks some. Seen here are roughly 2 million clones, about 95% observed once, and the top ten hold 0.85% to 1.3%. Sequencing was done on a sample of naive CD8+ T cells sorted from blood. Receptor source: a man aged 18 to 30 in good health. CDR3s include the opening cysteine and the closing phenylalanine or tryptophan. The D gene is left open where the match is weak. For some rows the clone size is stated as once, few or many, or as a class when expanded; others skip it.

j_call v_call d_call clone_size cdr3_nt cdr3_aa
TRBJ2-7 TRBV2 TRBD1 NA TGTGCCAGCAGAAAGACGGACAGGGGATTCTACGAGCAGTACTTC CASRKTDRGFYEQYF
TRBJ1-2 TRBV5-5 TRBD1 NA TGTGCCAGCAGCTTTCACAGGGGCCAAACTGACTATGGCTACACCTTC CASSFHRGQTDYGYTF
TRBJ2-5 TRBV6-5 NA NA TGTGCCAGCAGTTACTCAGGGGTCGGAGAGACCCAGTACTTC CASSYSGVGETQYF
TRBJ2-4 TRBV7-8 NA NA TGTGCCAGCAGCTTAAGTGGGGAAAACATTCAGTACTTC CASSLSGENIQYF
TRBJ2-1 TRBV7-9 NA NA TGTGCCAGCAGCTTGATCGGTAGCGGTAGGAACAATGAGCAGTTCTTC CASSLIGSGRNNEQFF
TRBJ1-1 TRBV4-1 TRBD1 NA TGCGCCAGCAGCCTGACAGGGTCCACTGAAGCTTTCTTT CASSLTGSTEAFF
TRBJ2-1 TRBV27 NA NA TGTGCCAGCAGTCCGCTACCCCATAATGAGCAGTTCTTC CASSPLPHNEQFF
TRBJ2-7 TRBV18 NA NA TGTGCCAGCACCCGGGACAACTACGAGCAGTACTTC CASTRDNYEQYF
TRBJ2-3 TRBV19 TRBD1 NA TGTGCCAGTAAAAGGGACAGGGGGCAAGATACGCAGTATTTT CASKRDRGQDTQYF
TRBJ1-6 TRBV27 NA few TGTGCCAGCAGTTGGGGGTCTAATTCACCCCTCCACTTT CASSWGSNSPLHF
TRBJ2-7 TRBV9 NA NA TGTGCCAGCAGCGTAGCTTCGCAGGGGGGGATATACGAGCAGTACTTC CASSVASQGGIYEQYF
TRBJ1-6 TRBV7-9 NA NA TGTGCCAGCAGCTTAGGGGGCTCGGGTTCACCCCTCCACTTT CASSLGGSGSPLHF
TRBJ2-7 TRBV4-1 NA NA TGCGCCAGCAGCCCTTCCAAAGGAGAAGGGTACGAGCAGTACTTC CASSPSKGEGYEQYF
TRBJ2-7 TRBV13 NA NA TGTGCCAGCAGCTTTGGTGCTCCCCAGGGTCACGAGCAGTACTTC CASSFGAPQGHEQYF
TRBJ2-5 TRBV5-6 NA NA TGTGCCAGCAGCACGGAGGCCAGGGAAGAGACCCAGTACTTC CASSTEAREETQYF
TRBJ2-7 TRBV5-6 TRBD1 NA TGTGCCAGCAGCTTATGGACAGGCGGTCACGAGCAGTACTTC CASSLWTGGHEQYF
TRBJ2-2 TRBV7-8 TRBD1 NA TGTGCCAGCAGCGAATCCGGGACAGGGGGCACCGGGGAGCTGTTTTTT CASSESGTGGTGELFF
TRBJ1-3 TRBV29-1 NA NA TGCAGCGTTGAGCTAGGGGTACGTTCTGGAAACACCATATATTTT CSVELGVRSGNTIYF
TRBJ2-7 TRBV7-9 TRBD2 NA TGTGCCAGCAGCCCCCCGACTAGCGGGAACTACGAGCAGTACTTC CASSPPTSGNYEQYF
TRBJ2-7 TRBV27 TRBD2 NA TGTGCCAGCAGCTGGACTAGCGGGGGTTACGAGCAGTACTTC CASSWTSGGYEQYF
TRBJ1-4 TRBV27 NA NA TGTGCCAGCAGCCCCGGGACAAACCCCTCGGAACTGTTTTTT CASSPGTNPSELFF
TRBJ2-3 TRBV7-6 NA NA TGTGCCAGCAGCGTGACATGGGACGGACGCACAGATACGCAGTATTTT CASSVTWDGRTDTQYF
TRBJ2-5 TRBV7-9 NA NA TGTGCCAGCAGCTCACAGGGTATTTGGGAAGAGACCCAGTACTTC CASSSQGIWEETQYF
TRBJ2-1 TRBV14 NA NA TGTGCCAGCAGCCATAGCCAGCGGATTCTTGACAATGAGCAGTTCTTC CASSHSQRILDNEQFF
TRBJ1-3 TRBV27 NA NA TGTGCCAGCAGGCCAACGCAGGTCTCTGGAAACACCATATATTTT CASRPTQVSGNTIYF
TRBJ2-2 TRBV27 NA NA TGTGCCAGCAGTTCTACTCCGGGACTCTACACCGGGGAGCTGTTTTTT CASSSTPGLYTGELFF
TRBJ2-7 TRBV6-5 TRBD1 NA TGTGCCAGCAGTTACGGGCAGGGGGCTGACGAGCAGTACTTC CASSYGQGADEQYF
TRBJ1-2 TRBV6-1 NA NA TGTGCCAGCAATCAGGGGAATAACTATGGCTACACCTTC CASNQGNNYGYTF
TRBJ2-7 TRBV7-6 NA NA TGTGCCAGCAGCCCCGGGGCCACAAACTACGAGCAGTACTTC CASSPGATNYEQYF